The clone carrying this TCR beta chain showed up just a few times. The data are from a study of T cell responses to AZD1222 COVID-19 vaccine. V lost 8 bases, J lost 1 base, and 2 bases lay in between. This CDR3 is built from 11 residues. Germline CDR1 SGHVS, CDR2 FNYEAQ. The repertoire was sequenced with immunoSEQ multiplex PCR; TCRdb's copy has only in-frame clones and lacks some. This table has under 150,000 clones, 75% to 90% appearing once. The rearrangement joins TRBV7-6 to TRBJ2-2; no firm D call. The source of this sequence is an adult who received the AZD1222 COVID-19 vaccine. The material was peripheral blood, obtained 28 days after the second AZD1222 dose. DNA of the CDR3: TGTGCCAGCCGGAACACCGGGGAGCTGTTTTTT. It translates to CASRNTGELFF.